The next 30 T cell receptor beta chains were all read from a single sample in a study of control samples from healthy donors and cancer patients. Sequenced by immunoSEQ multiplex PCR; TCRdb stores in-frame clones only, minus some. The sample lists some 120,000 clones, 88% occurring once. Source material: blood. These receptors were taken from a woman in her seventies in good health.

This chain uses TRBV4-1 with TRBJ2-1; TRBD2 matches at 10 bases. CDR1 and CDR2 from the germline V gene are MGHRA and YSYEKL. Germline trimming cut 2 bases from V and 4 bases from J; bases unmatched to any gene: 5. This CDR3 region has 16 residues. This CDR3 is CASSQLAGGRYNEQFF. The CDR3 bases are TGCGCCAGCAGCCAATTAGCGGGGGGCCGGTACAATGAGCAGTTCTTC.

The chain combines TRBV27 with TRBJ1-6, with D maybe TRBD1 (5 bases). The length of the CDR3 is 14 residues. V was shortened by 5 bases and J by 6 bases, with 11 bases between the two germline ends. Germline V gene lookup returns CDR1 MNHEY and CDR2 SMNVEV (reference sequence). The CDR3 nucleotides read TGTGCCAGCAGTCTCTGGGACCTTAATTCACCCCTCCACTTT. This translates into CASSLWDLNSPLHF.

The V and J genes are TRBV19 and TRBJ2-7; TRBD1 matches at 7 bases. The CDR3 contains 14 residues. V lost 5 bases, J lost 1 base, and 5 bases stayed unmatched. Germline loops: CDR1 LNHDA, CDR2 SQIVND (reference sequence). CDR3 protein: CASSPRDRSYEQYF. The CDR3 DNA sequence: TGTGCCAGTAGTCCCCGGGACAGATCCTACGAGCAGTACTTC. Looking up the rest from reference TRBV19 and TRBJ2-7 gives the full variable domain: DGGITQSPKYLFRKEGQNVTLSCEQNLNHDAMYWYRQDPGQGLRLIYYSQIVNDFQKGDIAEGYSVSREKKESFPLTVTSAQKNPTAFYLCASSPRDRSYEQYFGPGTRLTVT.

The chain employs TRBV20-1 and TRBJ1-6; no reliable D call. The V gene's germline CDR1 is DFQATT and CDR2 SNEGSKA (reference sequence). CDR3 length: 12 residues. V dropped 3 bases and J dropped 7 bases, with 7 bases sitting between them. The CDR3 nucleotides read TGCAGTGCTAGTCGTCAGAATTCACCCCTCCACTTT. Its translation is CSASRQNSPLHF.

The DNA of the CDR3 is TGTGCCAGCACTATAACAGGGGGCATGGATACGCAGTATTTT. Translated, it gives CASTITGGMDTQYF. The gene calls are TRBV9 and TRBJ2-3; 9 bases line up with TRBD1. Germline V lookup: CDR1 SGDLS, CDR2 YYNGEE. There are 14 residues in the CDR3. V gave up 6 bases and J gave up 6 bases; unmatched junction bases: 8.

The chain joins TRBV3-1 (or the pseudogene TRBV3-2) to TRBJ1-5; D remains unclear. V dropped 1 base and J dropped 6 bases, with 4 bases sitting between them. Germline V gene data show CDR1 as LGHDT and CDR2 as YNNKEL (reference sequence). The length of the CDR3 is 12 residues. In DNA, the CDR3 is TGTGCCAGCAGCCAAGCTAGTCAGCCCCAGCATTTT. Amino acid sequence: CASSQASQPQHF.

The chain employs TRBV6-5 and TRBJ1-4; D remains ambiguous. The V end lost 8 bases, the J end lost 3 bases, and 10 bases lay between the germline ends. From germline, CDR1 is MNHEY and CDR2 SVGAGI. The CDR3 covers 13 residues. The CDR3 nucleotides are TGTGCCAGCGTGTATGGGGCTAATGAAAAACTGTTTTTT. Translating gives CASVYGANEKLFF.

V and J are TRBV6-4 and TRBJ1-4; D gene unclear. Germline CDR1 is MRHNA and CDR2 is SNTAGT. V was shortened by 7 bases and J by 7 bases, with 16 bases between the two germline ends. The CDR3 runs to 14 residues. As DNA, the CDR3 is TGTGCCAGCACCATGGGAAGGGATGGTGAAAAACTGTTTTTT. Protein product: CASTMGRDGEKLFF.

CDR3 loop: CASSYSGTNNYGYTF. DNA for the CDR3: TGTGCCAGCAGTTACTCCGGGACAAATAACTATGGCTACACCTTC. The chain employs TRBV6-5 and TRBJ1-2; D possibly corresponds to TRBD1 (6 bases). CDR1 and CDR2 (germline): MNHEY, SVGAGI. CDR3 length equals 15 residues. V lost 0 bases, J lost 1 base, and 9 bases lay in between.

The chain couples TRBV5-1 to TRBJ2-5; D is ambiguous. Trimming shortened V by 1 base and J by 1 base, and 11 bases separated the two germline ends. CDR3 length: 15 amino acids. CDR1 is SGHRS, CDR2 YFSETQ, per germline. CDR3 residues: CASSLIVPSQETQYF. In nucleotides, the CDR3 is TGCGCCAGCAGCTTGATTGTCCCCAGCCAAGAGACCCAGTACTTC.

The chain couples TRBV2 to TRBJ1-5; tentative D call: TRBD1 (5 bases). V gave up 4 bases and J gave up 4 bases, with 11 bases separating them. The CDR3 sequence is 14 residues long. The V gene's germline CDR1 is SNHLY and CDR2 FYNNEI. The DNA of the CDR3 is TGTGCCAGCAGTGGGGGACGGGAAAATCAGCCCCAGCATTTT. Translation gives CASSGGRENQPQHF.

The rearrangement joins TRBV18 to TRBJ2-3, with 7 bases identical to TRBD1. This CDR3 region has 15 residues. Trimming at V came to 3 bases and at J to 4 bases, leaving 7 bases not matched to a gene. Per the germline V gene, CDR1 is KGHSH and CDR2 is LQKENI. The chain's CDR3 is CASSPQGVGADTQYF. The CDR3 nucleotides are TGTGCCAGCTCACCCCAGGGGGTAGGAGCAGATACGCAGTATTTT. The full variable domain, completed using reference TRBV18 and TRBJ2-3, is NAGVMQNPRHLVRRRGQEARLRCSPMKGHSHVYWYRQLPEEGLKFMVYLQKENIIDESGMPKERFSAEFPKEGPSILRIQQVVRGDSAAYFCASSPQGVGADTQYFGPGTRLTVL.

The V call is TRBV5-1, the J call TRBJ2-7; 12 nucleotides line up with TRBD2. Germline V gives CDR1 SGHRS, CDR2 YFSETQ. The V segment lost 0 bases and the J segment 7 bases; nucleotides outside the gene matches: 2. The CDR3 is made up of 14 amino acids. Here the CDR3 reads CASSLGTSGVEQYF. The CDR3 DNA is TGCGCCAGCAGCTTGGGGACTAGCGGGGTGGAGCAGTACTTC.

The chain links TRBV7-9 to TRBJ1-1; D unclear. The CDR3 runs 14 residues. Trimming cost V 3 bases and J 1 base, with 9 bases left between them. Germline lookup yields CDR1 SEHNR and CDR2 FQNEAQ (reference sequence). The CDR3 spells CASSFLDSNTEAFF. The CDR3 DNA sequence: TGTGCCAGCAGCTTTCTCGATTCGAACACTGAAGCTTTCTTT.

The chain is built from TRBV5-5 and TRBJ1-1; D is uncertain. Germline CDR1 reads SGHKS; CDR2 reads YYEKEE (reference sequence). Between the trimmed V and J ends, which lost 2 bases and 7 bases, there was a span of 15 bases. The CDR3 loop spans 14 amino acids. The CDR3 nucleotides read TGTGCCAGCAGCTTCCGAGTGGGTGTCGATGAAGCTTTCTTT. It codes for CASSFRVGVDEAFF.

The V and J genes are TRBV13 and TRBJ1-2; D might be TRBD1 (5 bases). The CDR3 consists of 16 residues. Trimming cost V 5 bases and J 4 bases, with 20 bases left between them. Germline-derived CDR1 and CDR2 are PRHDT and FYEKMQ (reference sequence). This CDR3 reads CASSIDRDAPFYGYTF. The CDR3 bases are TGTGCCAGCAGCATAGACCGGGACGCTCCGTTCTATGGCTACACCTTC.

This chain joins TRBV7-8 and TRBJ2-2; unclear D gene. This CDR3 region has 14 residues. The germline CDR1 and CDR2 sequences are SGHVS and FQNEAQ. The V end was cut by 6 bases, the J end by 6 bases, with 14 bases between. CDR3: CASRKNEGSGELFF. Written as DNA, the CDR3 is TGTGCCAGCAGGAAAAATGAAGGGTCCGGGGAGCTGTTTTTT.

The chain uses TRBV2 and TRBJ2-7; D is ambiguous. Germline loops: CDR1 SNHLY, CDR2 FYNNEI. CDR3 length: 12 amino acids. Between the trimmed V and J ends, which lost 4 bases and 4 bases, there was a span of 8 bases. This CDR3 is CASSAGFYEQYF. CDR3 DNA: TGTGCCAGCAGTGCGGGTTTTTACGAGCAGTACTTC.

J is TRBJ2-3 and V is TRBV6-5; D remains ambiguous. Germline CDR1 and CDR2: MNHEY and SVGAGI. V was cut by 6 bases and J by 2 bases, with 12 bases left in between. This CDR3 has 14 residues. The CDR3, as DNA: TGTGCCAGCAGGAAGGATCTCCTCACAGATACGCAGTATTTT. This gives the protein CASRKDLLTDTQYF.

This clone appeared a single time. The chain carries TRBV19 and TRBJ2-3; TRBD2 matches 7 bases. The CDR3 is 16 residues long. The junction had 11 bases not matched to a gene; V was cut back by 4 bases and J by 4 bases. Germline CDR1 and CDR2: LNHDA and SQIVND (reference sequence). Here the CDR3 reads CASSTLGSGIADTQYF. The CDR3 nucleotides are TGTGCCAGTAGTACCCTGGGGAGCGGGATAGCAGATACGCAGTATTTT.

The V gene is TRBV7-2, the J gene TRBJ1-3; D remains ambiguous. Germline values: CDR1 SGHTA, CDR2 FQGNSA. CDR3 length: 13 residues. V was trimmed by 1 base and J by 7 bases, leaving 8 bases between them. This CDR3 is CASSLVRTNTIYF. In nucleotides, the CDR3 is TGTGCCAGCAGCTTAGTCAGGACCAACACCATATATTTT. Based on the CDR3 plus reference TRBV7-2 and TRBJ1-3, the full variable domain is GAGVSQSPSNKVTEKGKDVELRCDPISGHTALYWYRQSLGQGLEFLIYFQGNSAPDKSGLPSDRFSAERTGGSVSTLTIQRTQQEDSAVYLCASSLVRTNTIYFGEGSWLTVV.

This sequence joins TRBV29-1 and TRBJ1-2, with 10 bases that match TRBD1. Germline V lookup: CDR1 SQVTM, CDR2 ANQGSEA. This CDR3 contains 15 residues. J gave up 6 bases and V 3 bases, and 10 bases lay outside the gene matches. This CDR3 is CSVDLLTGGRDGYTF. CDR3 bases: TGCAGCGTTGACCTACTGACAGGGGGCCGGGATGGCTACACCTTC. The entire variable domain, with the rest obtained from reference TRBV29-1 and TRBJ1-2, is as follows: SAVISQKPSRDICQRGTSLTIQCQVDSQVTMMFWYRQQPGQSLTLIATANQGSEATYESGFVIDKFPISRPNLTFSTLTVSNMSPEDSSIYLCSVDLLTGGRDGYTFGSGTRLTVV.

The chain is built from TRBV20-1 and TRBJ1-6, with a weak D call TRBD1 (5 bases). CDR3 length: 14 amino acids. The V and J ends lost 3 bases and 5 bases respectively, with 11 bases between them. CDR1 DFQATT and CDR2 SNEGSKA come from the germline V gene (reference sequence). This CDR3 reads CSASPGTDNSPLHF. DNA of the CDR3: TGCAGTGCTAGTCCCGGGACGGATAATTCACCCCTCCACTTT.

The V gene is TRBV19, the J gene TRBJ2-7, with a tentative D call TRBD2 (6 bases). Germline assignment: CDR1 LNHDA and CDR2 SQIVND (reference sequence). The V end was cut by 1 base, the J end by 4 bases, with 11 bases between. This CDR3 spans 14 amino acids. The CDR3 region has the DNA TGTGCCAGTAGTATAGGAGAGGAGGGGTACGAGCAGTACTTC. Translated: CASSIGEEGYEQYF.

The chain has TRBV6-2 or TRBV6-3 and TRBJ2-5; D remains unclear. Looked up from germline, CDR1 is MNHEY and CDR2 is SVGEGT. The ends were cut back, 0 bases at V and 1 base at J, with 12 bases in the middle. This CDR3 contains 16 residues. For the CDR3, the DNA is TGTGCCAGCAGTTACTCTAGGAAGGGAAGCCAAGAGACCCAGTACTTC. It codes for CASSYSRKGSQETQYF.

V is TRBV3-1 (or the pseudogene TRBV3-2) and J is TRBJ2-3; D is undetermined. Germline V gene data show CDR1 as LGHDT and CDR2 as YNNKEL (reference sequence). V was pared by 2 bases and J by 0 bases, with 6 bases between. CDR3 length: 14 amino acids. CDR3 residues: CASSQTLSTDTQYF. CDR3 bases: TGTGCCAGCAGCCAAACCCTAAGCACAGATACGCAGTATTTT.

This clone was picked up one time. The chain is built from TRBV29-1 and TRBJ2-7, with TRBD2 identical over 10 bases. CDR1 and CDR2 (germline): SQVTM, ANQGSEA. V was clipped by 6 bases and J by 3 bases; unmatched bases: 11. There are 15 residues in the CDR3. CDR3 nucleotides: TGCAGCGTCCTGAAACTAGCGGGGAGACTCTACGAGCAGTACTTC. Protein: CSVLKLAGRLYEQYF.

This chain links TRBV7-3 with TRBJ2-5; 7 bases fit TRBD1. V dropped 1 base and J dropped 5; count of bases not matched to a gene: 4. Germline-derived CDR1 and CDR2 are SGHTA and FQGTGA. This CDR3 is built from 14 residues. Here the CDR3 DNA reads TGTGCCAGCAGCTTAAAGGGACAGCGGGAGACCCAGTACTTC. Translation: CASSLKGQRETQYF.

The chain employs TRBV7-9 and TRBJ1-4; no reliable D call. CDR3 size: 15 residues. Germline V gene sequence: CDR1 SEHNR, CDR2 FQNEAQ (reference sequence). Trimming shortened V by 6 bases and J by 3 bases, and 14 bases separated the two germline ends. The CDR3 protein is CASSQAGSPNEKLFF. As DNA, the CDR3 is TGTGCCAGCAGTCAGGCAGGAAGCCCTAATGAAAAACTGTTTTTT. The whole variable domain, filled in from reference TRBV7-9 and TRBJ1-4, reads DTGVSQNPRHKITKRGQNVTFRCDPISEHNRLYWYRQTLGQGPEFLTYFQNEAQLEKSRLLSDRFSAERPKGSFSTLEIQRTEQGDSAMYLCASSQAGSPNEKLFFGSGTQLSVL.

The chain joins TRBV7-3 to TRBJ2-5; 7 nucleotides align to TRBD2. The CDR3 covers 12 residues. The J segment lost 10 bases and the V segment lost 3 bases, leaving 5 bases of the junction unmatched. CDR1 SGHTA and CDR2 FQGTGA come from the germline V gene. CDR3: CASSLGSGLQYF. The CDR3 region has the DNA TGTGCCAGCAGCTTGGGTAGCGGGCTCCAGTACTTC.